This paragraph reports one TCR beta chain. This sample is drawn from a study of cytomegalovirus exposure and HLA in healthy donors. Across the whole study: Unique TCRs from HLA-typed donors, 65 million to 85 million of them, were held in an early data release.

These donors, healthy bone marrow donors, were studied. The PCR used 60 Vbeta and 13 Jbeta primers. Here immunoSEQ multiplex PCR was the method, and the copy in TCRdb shows in-frame clones only, minus some. The profile shows tens of thousands of clones, around nine tenths of them singletons. The CDR3 spans 16 residues. Trimming at V came to 3 bases and at J to 4 bases, leaving 4 bases not matched to a gene. Germline CDR1 SGHDT, CDR2 YYEEEE. The chain recombines TRBV5-6 with TRBJ2-2; 12 bases line up with TRBD2. This TCR was recovered from a man younger than 40 in good health and CMV-seropositive. The sample consisted of PBMCs. CDR3 loop: CASSSGLAGRTGELFF. CDR3 bases: TGTGCCAGCAGCTCAGGACTAGCGGGACGCACCGGGGAGCTGTTTTTT.